The entry below describes one T cell receptor beta chain. This clonotype was seen at least ten times. Its target antigen remains unknown. No base qualities exist here, and no much larger clone lies one base off it. This specimen belongs to a study of early T cells in non-severe SARS-CoV-2 infection (dated by TCRdb to about 2021). For the wider study: Because TCR sequencing was done on bulk RNA from unsorted whole blood, the alpha and beta chains could not be paired. Here is what the overall study found, with its caveats: VDJdb matching was skewed toward anti-spike CD8 responses and likely underestimated virus-specific expansions by missing private and CD4 specificities.

The CDR3 measures 17 amino acids from cysteine to phenylalanine. Just the 51-base CDR3 DNA is kept, in frame starting at base 1. The germline V gene encodes CDR1 MGHRA and CDR2 YSYEKL. At the junction V is shortened by 0 bases and J by 4 bases; bases outside the gene matches: 9. The study was a case-control design nested within a healthcare worker cohort in London, UK, with weekly nasopharyngeal swab PCR tests and blood sampling. Between 23 and 31 March 2020, the week of the UK lockdown, healthcare workers were enrolled and then followed up weekly for as long as 16 weeks. The receptor library was made with 5' RACE. Instrument on record: NextSeq 500. The TCR library protocol attached unique molecular identifiers to individual cDNA molecules to correct for sequencing error and PCR bias. TCR alpha and beta chains were both sequenced, and the abundances of alpha and beta sequences in each sample were closely correlated with each other. The authors' analysis ran thus. Decombinator V4 was used to annotate the V gene, J gene and CDR3 of the TCR sequences. Expanded TCRs were defined as changing significantly between any two time points under a Poisson model with p below 0.0001. TCR abundances were normalised to the total number of TCRs sequenced per sample and expressed as counts per million. TRAV1-2 paired with TRAJ12, TRAJ20 or TRAJ33 defined MAIT TCRs, while TRAV10 paired with TRAJ18 defined iNKT TCRs. VDJdb, accessed on 1 November 2021, was searched for TCRs annotated for CMV, EBV and SARS-CoV-2, and TCRs annotated for more than one antigen were excluded. In-frame beta chains were kept once TCRdb had trimmed the public reads at Q25 with fastp and called clones with MiXCR. Rows merge per CDR3 protein into single entries with the most common DNA and genes. Here the V and J calls rest on TCRdb's processing, not on the authors' analysis. The sample table lists some 30,000 distinct CDR3 sequences, about 3.9% of them with a count of one. The ten top clones hold approximately 5.8% of the sample.

The receptor chain draws on TRBV4-1 and TRBJ2-7; the junction holds 10 bases that match TRBD2. This TCR came from an adult who was a healthcare worker with PCR-confirmed SARS-CoV-2 infection or an uninfected control (not recorded which). Sequences were obtained from whole blood. CDR3 protein: CASSQDIPSGSMYEQYF. The sequence in DNA is TGCGCCAGCAGCCAAGATATACCTAGCGGGAGTATGTACGAGCAGTACTTC.